Given below is one TCR beta chain in context. The CDR3 extends over 18 amino acids. With 1 base removed from V and 0 bases from J, the gap between germline ends came to 18 bases. The germline CDR1 and CDR2 sequences are MNHEY and SMNVEV (reference sequence). This specimen comes from a study of blood T cell repertoires in COVID-19. Study context: Both acute and convalescent COVID-19 samples were obtained from the United States, Italy and Spain. The cDNA or gDNA used as material had been derived from T cells, B-cell-depleted T cells, or PBMCs.

As originally analysed: Reference gene primer amplification yielded estimated nucleated cell counts. Sequenced by immunoSEQ multiplex PCR; TCRdb stores in-frame clones only, minus some. That table gives V, J and clone size, and the DNA gave D and trimming. This table holds around 100,000 clones, around 84% found once. Sequenced: peripheral blood. The source is a man between 40 and 49 years old with acute or convalescent COVID-19. The V and J genes are TRBV27 and TRBJ2-5, with unresolved D. The CDR3 DNA is TGTGCCAGCAGTTTATATCCCAGAGGTAGTTCGTACCAAGAGACCCAGTACTTC. Amino acid sequence: CASSLYPRGSSYQETQYF.